Below are 10 T cell receptor beta chains sequenced from a single sample in a study of PD-L1 blockade in urothelial cancer. Here immunoSEQ multiplex PCR was the method, and the copy in TCRdb shows in-frame clones only, minus some. This sample has tens of thousands of clones, with approximately 86% found just once. The time point is: pretreatment peripheral blood. Here the sequenced sample was PBMCs, taken around atezolizumab (anti-PD-L1) treatment. These receptors were collected from a man between 35 and 55 years old with urothelial cancer.

The chain uses TRBV18 and TRBJ2-7, with D perhaps TRBD1 (5 bases). Per germline, CDR1 KGHSH and CDR2 LQKENI. V was clipped by 6 bases and J by 3 bases, with 21 bases between them. The CDR3 spans 16 residues. The CDR3 reads CASSSKTPPGYYEQYF. CDR3 nucleotide sequence: TGTGCCAGCTCTTCTAAAACCCCTCCAGGGTACTACGAGCAGTACTTC.

A note on this clone: One end of the junction varies from germline; a read error may be responsible. The chain joins TRBV7-7 to TRBJ2-5; TRBD2 is a possible D gene (6 bases). This CDR3 comprises 15 residues. CDR1 is SSHAT and CDR2 is FNYEAQ in the germline V gene (reference sequence). CDR3 residues: CASSLSGVTAETQYF. The DNA for the CDR3 is TGTGCTAGCAGCTTGTCGGGGGTAACGGCGGAGACCCAGTACTTC.

The V gene is TRBV7-9, the J gene TRBJ2-7; unclear D gene. The CDR3 covers 13 residues. Trimming cost V 3 bases and J 1 base, with 7 bases left between them. CDR1 SEHNR and CDR2 FQNEAQ come from the germline V gene (reference sequence). The CDR3: CASSFPSSYEQYF. CDR3 bases: TGTGCCAGCAGCTTTCCTAGTTCCTACGAGCAGTACTTC.

The J gene is TRBJ2-1, the V gene TRBV7-2; 11 nucleotides align to TRBD2. The ends lost 5 bases at V and 3 bases at J; junction bases unmatched: 3. Germline values: CDR1 SGHTA, CDR2 FQGNSA. CDR3 length: 15 amino acids. CDR3 in DNA: TGTGCCAGCAGCATGGGACTAGCGGTCTACAATGAGCAGTTCTTC. Protein sequence: CASSMGLAVYNEQFF. Filled out from reference TRBV7-2 and TRBJ2-1, the complete variable domain reads GAGVSQSPSNKVTEKGKDVELRCDPISGHTALYWYRQSLGQGLEFLIYFQGNSAPDKSGLPSDRFSAERTGGSVSTLTIQRTQQEDSAVYLCASSMGLAVYNEQFFGPGTRLTVL.

This chain connects TRBV6-1 to TRBJ1-1, with a tentative D call TRBD1 (5 bases). V was clipped by 4 bases and J by 4 bases, with 10 bases between them. Germline V gene lookup returns CDR1 MNHNS and CDR2 SASEGT. The CDR3 has 13 residues. This CDR3 is CASSVTGSTEAFF. The CDR3 coding sequence is TGTGCCAGCAGTGTAACAGGATCCACTGAAGCTTTCTTT.

In this sample, this clone turned up once. The J gene is TRBJ1-5, the V gene TRBV2; D call uncertain. This CDR3 is built from 15 residues. In germline, CDR1 is SNHLY, CDR2 FYNNEI. Trimming removed 1 base from V and 1 base from J, with 8 bases in between. The CDR3 coding sequence is TGTGCCAGCAGTGAAGGCACGGGGAGCAATCAGCCCCAGCATTTT. It translates to CASSEGTGSNQPQHF. Based on the CDR3 plus reference TRBV2 and TRBJ1-5, the full variable domain is EPEVTQTPSHQVTQMGQEVILRCVPISNHLYFYWYRQILGQKVEFLVSFYNNEISEKSEIFDDQFSVERPDGSNFTLKIRSTKLEDSAMYFCASSEGTGSNQPQHFGDGTRLSIL.

Only one count was recorded for this clone. The genes are TRBV29-1 and TRBJ2-1; TRBD2 matches 14 bases. After removal of 3 bases from V and 2 bases from J, the junction contained 6 bases not matched to a gene. The CDR3 runs 17 residues. The V gene's germline CDR1 is SQVTM and CDR2 ANQGSEA. The CDR3 region has the DNA TGCAGCGTTGAGGGACTAGCGGGAGAATCACCCTACAATGAGCAGTTCTTC. Amino acids: CSVEGLAGESPYNEQFF.

The chain employs TRBV30 and TRBJ2-7; TRBD2 is a possible D gene (5 bases). Germline V gene sequence: CDR1 GTSNPN, CDR2 SVGIG (reference sequence). The CDR3 has 13 amino acids. V dropped 3 bases and J dropped 5 bases, with 14 bases sitting between them. CDR3 in amino acids: CAWRRDAGNEQYF. In DNA, the CDR3 is TGTGCCTGGAGGCGCGATGCCGGGAACGAGCAGTACTTC.

In DNA form, the CDR3 reads TGTGCCAGCAGCTTAGGAGCTGGGGGCGCGGAGACCCAGTACTTC. Its translation: CASSLGAGGAETQYF. The gene calls are TRBV13 and TRBJ2-5, with D tentatively TRBD1 (6 bases). Trimming stripped 0 bases from V and 5 bases from J, with 13 bases between. Germline CDR1 is PRHDT and CDR2 is FYEKMQ (reference sequence). The CDR3 length is 15 residues. Looking up the rest from reference TRBV13 and TRBJ2-5 gives the full variable domain: AAGVIQSPRHLIKEKRETATLKCYPIPRHDTVYWYQQGPGQDPQFLISFYEKMQSDKGSIPDRFSAQQFSDYHSELNMSSLELGDSALYFCASSLGAGGAETQYFGPGTRLLVL.

The CDR3 region is CASSVIAGEASQYF. CDR3 nucleotides: TGTGCCAGCAGCGTAATCGCCGGGGAGGCTTCGCAGTATTTT. This chain uses TRBV9 with TRBJ2-3; a weak D match, TRBD2 (6 bases). Germline V gene sequence: CDR1 SGDLS, CDR2 YYNGEE. CDR3 length equals 14 residues. Trimming stripped 1 base from V and 10 bases from J, with 16 bases between. The complete variable domain, with remaining parts taken from reference TRBV9 and TRBJ2-3, reads DSGVTQTPKHLITATGQRVTLRCSPRSGDLSVYWYQQSLDQGLQFLIQYYNGEERAKGNILERFSAQQFPDLHSELNLSSLELGDSALYFCASSVIAGEASQYFGPGTRLTVL.